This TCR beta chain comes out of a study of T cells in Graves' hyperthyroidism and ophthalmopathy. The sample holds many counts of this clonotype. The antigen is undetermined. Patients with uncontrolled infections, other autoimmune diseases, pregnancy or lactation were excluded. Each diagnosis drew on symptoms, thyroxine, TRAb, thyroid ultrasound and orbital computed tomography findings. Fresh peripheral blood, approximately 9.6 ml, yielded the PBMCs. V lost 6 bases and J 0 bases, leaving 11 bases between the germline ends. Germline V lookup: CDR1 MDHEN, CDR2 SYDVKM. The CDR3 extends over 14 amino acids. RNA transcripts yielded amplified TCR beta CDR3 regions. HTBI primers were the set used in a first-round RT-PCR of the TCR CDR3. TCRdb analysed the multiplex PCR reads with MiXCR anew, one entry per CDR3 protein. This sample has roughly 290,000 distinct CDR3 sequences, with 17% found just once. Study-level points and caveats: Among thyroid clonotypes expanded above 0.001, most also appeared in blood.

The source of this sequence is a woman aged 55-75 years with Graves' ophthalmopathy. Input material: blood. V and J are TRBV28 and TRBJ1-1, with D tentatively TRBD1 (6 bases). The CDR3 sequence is CASSRGLLNTEAFF. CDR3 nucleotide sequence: TGTGCCAGCAGCAGGGGACTTCTGAACACTGAAGCTTTCTTT.